This record concerns one TCR beta chain sequence. The antigen remains unidentified. This sample is part of a study of vaccination and CD4 T cells after COVID-19. General study results and limits: A median of approximately 88% of reactive clones, in convalescent patients, became evident only post-vaccination.

The Oncomine TCR Beta short-read assay generated sequence data from the DNA of cultured CD4+ T cells. MiXCR, run by TCRdb on the PCR reads, gives a single entry per CDR3 protein. The sample yields about 17,000 distinct CDR3 sequences, 40% seen once. Treatment noted: approximately nine-day PBMC culture with coronavirus spike peptide pools or control peptides (ViraFEST assay). The V gene end was trimmed by 2 bases and the J gene end by 4 bases; junction bases not matched to a gene: 4. The CDR3 is 14 residues long. Germline V gene sequence: CDR1 DFQATT, CDR2 SNEGSKA (reference sequence). The receptor was isolated from a human donor who had recovered from COVID-19. This chain connects TRBV20-1 to TRBJ2-3, with TRBD2 identical over 9 bases. Material: CD4+ T cells from blood, cultured in vitro. CDR3 sequence reads: CSARSQREADTQYF. In DNA form, the CDR3 reads TGCAGTGCTAGATCCCAGCGGGAGGCAGATACGCAGTATTTT.